The source of this T cell receptor (beta chain) is a study of graft-versus-host responses after intestinal transplantation. As regards this clone: The target antigen is unknown.

Study results and caveats: Marrow from the recipient contained GvH clones, some of which had appeared first in ileum or blood.

Looked up from germline, CDR1 is SGDLS and CDR2 is YYNGEE. CDR3 length: 12 residues. V was clipped by 3 bases and J by 13 bases, with 13 bases between them. The method was immunoSEQ multiplex PCR; TCRdb's version includes in-frame clones alone and lacks a portion of them. The repertoire holds 86,000 or so clones, around nine tenths seen once, with 6% in the top ten. The sequence came from a human donor who received an intestinal transplant. The sequencing here drew on unstimulated CD8+ T cells sorted from spleen or lymph node cells, taken before intestinal transplant. The V and J genes are TRBV9 and TRBJ1-4, with D unclear. The CDR3 is CASSETGMGLFF. DNA of the CDR3: TGTGCCAGCAGCGAGACGGGTATGGGACTGTTTTTT. Supplemented by reference TRBV9 and TRBJ1-4, the full variable domain reads DSGVTQTPKHLITATGQRVTLRCSPRSGDLSVYWYQQSLDQGLQFLIQYYNGEERAKGNILERFSAQQFPDLHSELNLSSLELGDSALYFCASSETGMGLFFGSGTQLSVL.